A selection of T cell receptor beta chains follows, all from one sample in a study of T cell responses to AZD1222 COVID-19 vaccine. Clones were sequenced by immunoSEQ multiplex PCR, and TCRdb holds only the in-frame ones, with some missing. In the table there are approximately 200,000 clones, less than 95% of which are singletons. The input for sequencing was peripheral blood, taken 28 days after the second dose of the MenACWY control vaccine. The source is an adult who received the MenACWY meningococcal vaccine as a control. Each CDR3 is given with its conserved first and last residue. A D gene is named only where the DNA matches it firmly. Only part of the rows carry a size: once, few, many, or a class if the clone is expanded.

TRBV7-9	TRBJ1-5	.	.	TGTGCCAGCAGCAGTACAGTGAGCAATCAGCCCCAGCATTTT	CASSSTVSNQPQHF
TRBV5-4	TRBJ2-2	.	.	TGTGCCAGCGAGAAAGCCGGGGGGAACACCGGGGAGCTGTTTTTT	CASEKAGGNTGELFF
TRBV6-5	TRBJ2-1	.	.	TGTGCCAGCACCCCCAGGGCTAGCAGCCATGAGCAGTTCTTC	CASTPRASSHEQFF
TRBV7-8	TRBJ1-4	.	.	TGTGCCAGCAGCCCCCGGGCAGGGGTTGACAAATATGAAAAACTGTTTTTT	CASSPRAGVDKYEKLFF
TRBV7-8	TRBJ2-7	TRBD1	.	TGTGCCAGCAGCTTGAGGGGGCCCAGCTCCTACGAGCAGTACTTC	CASSLRGPSSYEQYF
TRBV7-9	TRBJ2-7	.	.	TGTGCCAGCACCTGGGGTGCAGGGAACTCCTACGAGCAGTACTTC	CASTWGAGNSYEQYF
TRBV5-1	TRBJ1-1	.	.	TGCGCCAGCAGTGGGAAGAGGGACTTGAACACTGAAGCTTTCTTT	CASSGKRDLNTEAFF
TRBV6-5	TRBJ1-6	.	.	TGTGCCAGCAGTTACGAGTACGCTTCACCCCTCCACTTT	CASSYEYASPLHF
TRBV7-3	TRBJ2-3	.	.	TGTGCCAGCAGTACCTCTAGCACAGATACGCAGTATTTT	CASSTSSTDTQYF
TRBV27	TRBJ2-7	.	.	TGTGCCAGCAGTTTATCAACTGGAAACTACGAGCAGTACTTC	CASSLSTGNYEQYF
TRBV27	TRBJ2-7	TRBD2	.	TGTGCCAGCAGTTTGGTAGCGGGGGCCTACGAGCAGTACTTC	CASSLVAGAYEQYF
TRBV28	TRBJ2-1	.	.	TGTGCCAGCAGTCAAATGCCTTCCTACAATGAGCAGTTCTTC	CASSQMPSYNEQFF
TRBV29-1	TRBJ1-1	TRBD1	.	TGCAGCGTTTCAATGACAGGGCAGAACACTGAAGCTTTCTTT	CSVSMTGQNTEAFF
TRBV5-8	TRBJ1-6	.	.	TGTGCCAGCAGCTTGGCCATTGATCCCTATAATTCACCCCTCCACTTT	CASSLAIDPYNSPLHF
TRBV7-3	TRBJ2-2	.	once	TGTGCCAGCAGCTTGAACTCACTCACCGGGGAGCTGTTTTTT	CASSLNSLTGELFF
TRBV3-1/TRBV3-2	TRBJ2-1	TRBD2	.	TGTGCCAGCAGCGGACCGGGACTAGCGGGAGCACCATCCTACAATGAGCAGTTCTTC	CASSGPGLAGAPSYNEQFF
TRBV28	TRBJ1-1	TRBD1	.	TGTGCCAGCAGTCCAGACAGGGGGAGAGCTGAAGCTTTCTTT	CASSPDRGRAEAFF
TRBV19	TRBJ2-7	.	.	TGTGCCAGTAGTGAACAGGGATGGCCAGGGAGCTTCTCCTACGAGCAGTACTTC	CASSEQGWPGSFSYEQYF
TRBV5-1	TRBJ1-2	.	.	TGCGCCAGCAGCGATGGAGAGTCCCTCTCCCGCTACACCTTC	CASSDGESLSRYTF
TRBV7-6	TRBJ1-5	.	.	TGTGCCAGCAGCCCCGGCTTACCCCAGGGCGCCTATCAGCCCCAGCATTTT	CASSPGLPQGAYQPQHF
TRBV9	TRBJ2-1	TRBD2	.	TGTGCCAGCAGCGGGGGACTAGGCGGTTGGGATGAGCAGTTCTTC	CASSGGLGGWDEQFF
TRBV7-9	TRBJ2-3	.	.	TGTGCCAGCAGCTCGAGGGACCGCGGCACAGATACGCAGTATTTT	CASSSRDRGTDTQYF
TRBV9	TRBJ1-1	.	.	TGTGCCAGCAGCCGTGGATCAAACACTGAAGCTTTCTTT	CASSRGSNTEAFF
TRBV12-3/TRBV12-4	TRBJ2-7	.	once	TGTGCCAGCAGCCTCCAGCGGTTCTACGAGCAGTACTTC	CASSLQRFYEQYF
TRBV3-1/TRBV3-2	TRBJ1-5	.	once	TGTGCCAGCAGCTTAGGACAACATAGCAATCAGCCCCAGCATTTT	CASSLGQHSNQPQHF
TRBV20-1	TRBJ2-7	.	once	TGCAGTGCTTGGACTACGGGGGAGCAGTACTTC	CSAWTTGEQYF
TRBV28	TRBJ2-2	TRBD2	.	TGTGCCAGCAGTTTATTAAGACTAGCGGGAGAGGCCGGGGAGCTGTTTTTT	CASSLLRLAGEAGELFF
TRBV30	TRBJ1-1	TRBD1	.	TGTGCCTGGAGTGGACAGGGGGAAACTGAAGCTTTCTTT	CAWSGQGETEAFF
TRBV19	TRBJ1-2	.	.	TGTGCCAGTACCCCCGCCAGGGACCCCTATGGCTACACCTTC	CASTPARDPYGYTF
TRBV7-8	TRBJ2-2	TRBD1	once	TGTGCCAGCAGCCCGGACAGGGGGCGAAGGACCGGGGAGCTGTTTTTT	CASSPDRGRRTGELFF
TRBV5-1	TRBJ2-1	TRBD2	.	TGCGCCAGCAGCCACAGCGGGAGAAAGCAGTTCTTC	CASSHSGRKQFF
TRBV18	TRBJ1-2	.	.	TGTGCCAGCTCACCACCATCTATAGACAGATACTACACCTTC	CASSPPSIDRYYTF
TRBV7-9	TRBJ2-7	.	.	TGTGCCAGCAGCTCCCTCGGGGACGAGCAGTACTTC	CASSSLGDEQYF
TRBV4-3	TRBJ2-2	.	once	TGCGCCAGCAGCCAAAAATCCAGGGGGAACACCGGGGAGCTGTTTTTT	CASSQKSRGNTGELFF
TRBV9	TRBJ2-7	.	.	TGTGCCAGCAGCGTAGCTCCGGACCAGGCCTACGAGCAGTACTTC	CASSVAPDQAYEQYF
TRBV2	TRBJ1-5	TRBD1	.	TGTGCCAGCAGCTTGGGACAGCCTCGTAGCAATCAGCCCCAGCATTTT	CASSLGQPRSNQPQHF
TRBV12-3/TRBV12-4	TRBJ2-1	.	.	TGTGCCAGCAGTTTAGCGCTGGCCGAGCAGTTCTTC	CASSLALAEQFF
TRBV28	TRBJ1-5	TRBD1	.	TGTGCCAGCACCAGGACAGGGGGTTTCAGTCAGCCCCAGCATTTT	CASTRTGGFSQPQHF
TRBV4-2	TRBJ2-5	TRBD2	.	TGTGCCAGCAGCCAAGCGTTAGCGGGGCAAGAGACCCAGTACTTC	CASSQALAGQETQYF
TRBV19	TRBJ1-5	.	.	TGTGCCAGTAGTATTTTTCGTGGCAATCAGCCCCAGCATTTT	CASSIFRGNQPQHF
TRBV5-6	TRBJ2-1	TRBD2	.	TGTGCCAGCAGCGCCGTTCTAGCGGGGGGCCTCAATGAGCAGTTCTTC	CASSAVLAGGLNEQFF
TRBV18	TRBJ1-1	.	.	TGTGCCAGCTCACCCCTGCTCCCCTCGGGCACTGAAGCTTTCTTT	CASSPLLPSGTEAFF
TRBV7-9	TRBJ1-4	.	.	TGTGCCAGCAGCTTTAAGTCTGGAGAAAAACTGTTTTTT	CASSFKSGEKLFF
TRBV19	TRBJ1-2	TRBD1	.	TGTGCCAGTAGCCTGGAATTGGACAGGATCTACACCTTC	CASSLELDRIYTF
TRBV29-1	TRBJ2-3	.	.	TGCAGCGCCGGGGACTTTAGGGTGGATACGCAGTATTTT	CSAGDFRVDTQYF
TRBV6-1	TRBJ1-4	TRBD1	.	TGTGCCAGCAGTGAATTGGGGACAGGACTCGTCGGAAGCGAAAAACTGTTTTTT	CASSELGTGLVGSEKLFF
TRBV30	TRBJ1-6	.	.	TGTGCCTGGAGTCAAGGATCGCGGGCCCTCCACTTT	CAWSQGSRALHF
TRBV6-2/TRBV6-3	TRBJ2-1	TRBD1	.	TGTGCCAGCAGCCGAGACAGGGTTGAGCAGTTCTTC	CASSRDRVEQFF
TRBV19	TRBJ2-5	TRBD1	.	TGTGCCAGTAGTTCCCTGGGACAGGGGGCGGAGACCCAGTACTTC	CASSSLGQGAETQYF
TRBV18	TRBJ1-5	TRBD1	.	TGTGCCAGCTCAACACTCCCAGACCAGGGGGCAGCCACGGGTCAGCCCCAGCATTTT	CASSTLPDQGAATGQPQHF
TRBV12-3/TRBV12-4	TRBJ2-7	.	.	TGTGCCAGCAGTTTTTTAAGCTCCTACGAGCAGTACTTC	CASSFLSSYEQYF
TRBV30	TRBJ2-7	.	.	TGTGCCTGGAGCCCCCTGACCGAGCAGTACTTC	CAWSPLTEQYF
TRBV5-4	TRBJ2-1	TRBD2	.	TGTGCCAGCAGCCCGGGACTAGCGGGAGTGCGCAATGAGCAGTTCTTC	CASSPGLAGVRNEQFF
TRBV7-9	TRBJ2-7	TRBD2	.	TGTGCCAGCAGCCGGGGGGGATCCTACGAGCAGTACTTC	CASSRGGSYEQYF
TRBV29-1	TRBJ2-1	.	.	TGCAGCCTAAGGAGAGGGGCCTCCTACAATGAGCAGTTCTTC	CSLRRGASYNEQFF
TRBV2	TRBJ1-2	TRBD1	.	TGTGCCGCCCAGGGGGTTAACTATGGCTACACCTTC	CAAQGVNYGYTF
TRBV5-4	TRBJ1-5	.	.	TGTGCCAGCAGCCCCGGGACGGATAGCAATCAGCCCCAGCATTTT	CASSPGTDSNQPQHF
TRBV4-3	TRBJ1-5	.	.	TGCGCCAGCAGCCAAGATCCGAGCGGTAACAATCAGCCCCAGCATTTT	CASSQDPSGNNQPQHF
TRBV2	TRBJ2-1	.	.	TGTGCCAGCAGGGAAGTTTCCTTTCTGAGGTCCTACAATGAGCAGTTCTTC	CASREVSFLRSYNEQFF
TRBV25-1	TRBJ2-1	.	.	TGTGCCAGCAGTGAATCCGGAATCGATGAGCAGTTCTTC	CASSESGIDEQFF